Listed below are T cell receptor beta chains from one sample, sequenced in a study of human T cells and chemical hapten exposure. TCRdb fed the RACE reads into MiXCR, producing one record per CDR3 protein. This sample has under 400,000 distinct CDR3 sequences, with 5.1% found just once. The sequences come from whole blood, collected in connection with sensitization to the hapten diphenylcyclopropenone (DPC). All receptors come from a woman aged 45-65 years with alopecia areata. Some clones in this sample may be carry-over from other donors' samples. Each CDR3 is given with its conserved first and last residue. D genes are given only for firm matches. Clone sizes are given selectively: once, few, many, or a class where the clone is expanded.

d_call	clone_size	v_call	j_call	cdr3_aa	cdr3_nt
NA	NA	TRBV4-3	TRBJ2-7	CASSQDIAYEQYF	TGCGCCAGCAGCCAAGATATTGCCTACGAGCAGTACTTC
NA	many	TRBV21-1	TRBJ2-4	CASSRGQGDIQYF	TGTGCCAGCAGCAGGGGACAGGGCGACATTCAGTACTTC
NA	few	TRBV20-1	TRBJ1-5	CSAREGLGLGNQPQHF	TGCAGTGCTAGGGAGGGACTGGGATTAGGCAATCAGCCCCAGCATTTT
TRBD2	many	TRBV5-4	TRBJ2-7	CASSLRASGNPYEQYF	TGTGCCAGCAGCTTGCGGGCTAGCGGGAACCCCTACGAGCAGTACTTC
TRBD2	many	TRBV4-3	TRBJ2-3	CASSQDHRLAGFDTQYF	TGCGCCAGCAGCCAAGATCATCGACTAGCGGGATTTGATACGCAGTATTTT
TRBD1	NA	TRBV6-6	TRBJ1-1	CASSFTGGSEAFF	TGTGCCAGCAGTTTCACAGGGGGCTCTGAAGCTTTCTTT
TRBD1	few	TRBV29-1	TRBJ2-5	CSVSGGRGETQYF	TGCAGCGTTTCAGGGGGCAGAGGAGAGACCCAGTACTTC
NA	few	TRBV30	TRBJ2-1	CAWTDLSYNEQFF	TGTGCCTGGACAGACCTCTCCTACAATGAGCAGTTCTTC
TRBD1	many	TRBV5-4	TRBJ1-4	CASSSDRDRNEKLFF	TGTGCCAGCAGCTCAGACCGGGACAGAAATGAAAAACTGTTTTTT
NA	few	TRBV20-1	TRBJ2-3	CSVHSSTDTQYF	TGCAGTGTACACTCTAGCACAGATACGCAGTATTTT
TRBD2	few	TRBV6-1	TRBJ2-2	CASPPPAGGPDTGELFF	TGTGCCAGCCCCCCCCCAGCGGGAGGGCCTGACACCGGGGAGCTGTTTTTT
NA	few	TRBV5-6	TRBJ1-1	CASSGAYRDTEAFF	TGTGCCAGCAGCGGGGCCTACAGGGACACTGAAGCTTTCTTT
TRBD2	many	TRBV2	TRBJ2-3	CASSETSATDTQYF	TGTGCCAGCAGTGAAACTAGCGCCACAGATACGCAGTATTTT
TRBD1	NA	TRBV6-6	TRBJ1-5	CASSHRQGGYSNQPQHF	TGTGCCAGCAGCCACAGACAGGGGGGATATAGCAATCAGCCCCAGCATTTT
NA	many	TRBV6-5	TRBJ1-2	CASSRRIQGDYGYTF	TGTGCCAGCAGCCGTAGGATCCAGGGAGATTATGGCTACACCTTC
NA	few	TRBV7-9	TRBJ2-3	CASSLQSGSTDTQYF	TGTGCCAGCAGCTTACAGTCTGGTAGCACAGATACGCAGTATTTT
NA	NA	TRBV7-9	TRBJ2-2	CASRRLATAGELFF	TGTGCCAGCAGGCGGCTAGCCACGGCCGGGGAGCTGTTTTTT
TRBD1	few	TRBV6-2/TRBV6-3	TRBJ1-5	CASSSGGQGINQPQHF	TGTGCCAGCAGCTCCGGGGGACAGGGGATTAATCAGCCCCAGCATTTT
NA	few	TRBV27	TRBJ1-2	CASSLGGAQGYTF	TGTGCCAGCAGTTTAGGGGGGGCGCAGGGCTACACCTTC
NA	NA	TRBV4-1	TRBJ2-5	CASSLSGDAQETQYF	TGCGCCAGCAGCTTAAGTGGGGACGCCCAAGAGACCCAGTACTTC
TRBD1	few	TRBV7-2	TRBJ1-6	CASSLAAAGGASPLHF	TGTGCCAGCAGCTTAGCCGCGGCAGGGGGCGCTTCACCCCTCCACTTT
TRBD1	NA	TRBV15	TRBJ1-2	CATSLGPTGEYGYTF	TGTGCCACCAGCCTTGGACCGACAGGGGAGTATGGCTACACCTTC
NA	NA	TRBV30	TRBJ1-5	CAWSTGGTSLDQPQHF	TGTGCCTGGAGTACTGGGGGGACTTCTTTGGATCAGCCCCAGCATTTT
TRBD1	NA	TRBV7-8	TRBJ2-3	CASSPETGGRTDTQYF	TGTGCCAGCAGCCCCGAGACAGGGGGTCGCACAGATACGCAGTATTTT
TRBD2	many	TRBV12-3/TRBV12-4	TRBJ2-7	CASSFSAGGHYEQYF	TGTGCCAGCAGTTTCTCAGCGGGGGGGCACTACGAGCAGTACTTC
TRBD1	many	TRBV9	TRBJ2-3	CASSVDGTGGTDTQYF	TGTGCCAGCAGCGTAGATGGGACAGGGGGCACAGATACGCAGTATTTT
TRBD1	NA	TRBV5-6	TRBJ1-5	CASSQTGSIGPQHF	TGTGCCAGCAGCCAGACAGGGTCAATCGGGCCCCAGCATTTT
NA	many	TRBV15	TRBJ2-1	CATSRDRGYEQFF	TGTGCCACCAGCAGAGATCGGGGGTATGAGCAGTTCTTC
NA	many	TRBV15	TRBJ1-4	CATSVLRNEKLFF	TGTGCCACCAGCGTCCTTAGGAATGAAAAACTGTTTTTT
NA	NA	TRBV7-6	TRBJ1-1	CASSHEVNTEAFF	TGTGCCAGCAGCCACGAAGTTAACACTGAAGCTTTCTTT
NA	few	TRBV20-1	TRBJ2-2	CSVPSPNRATGELFF	TGCAGTGTACCCTCCCCAAACAGGGCCACCGGGGAGCTGTTTTTT
NA	many	TRBV29-1	TRBJ2-1	CSVDRGAYNEQFF	TGCAGCGTTGACAGGGGGGCCTACAATGAGCAGTTCTTC
NA	many	TRBV12-3/TRBV12-4	TRBJ2-7	CASSPNRAQYEQYF	TGTGCCAGCAGTCCCAACAGGGCCCAATACGAGCAGTACTTC
NA	many	TRBV12-3/TRBV12-4	TRBJ2-1	CATGRNEQFF	TGTGCCACCGGTCGCAATGAGCAGTTCTTC
TRBD1	many	TRBV29-1	TRBJ1-1	CSVHPRDRGGGTEAFF	TGCAGCGTCCACCCCCGGGACAGGGGAGGAGGCACTGAAGCTTTCTTT
TRBD2	few	TRBV27	TRBJ2-5	CASSAQLAGGQETQYF	TGTGCCAGCAGTGCTCAACTAGCGGGGGGGCAAGAGACCCAGTACTTC
NA	NA	TRBV25-1	TRBJ1-1	CASSGTGRPNTEAFF	TGTGCCAGCAGTGGGACGGGACGCCCGAACACTGAAGCTTTCTTT
NA	many	TRBV12-5	TRBJ2-3	CASGFARSSTDTQYF	TGTGCTAGTGGTTTCGCGCGGTCGAGCACAGATACGCAGTATTTT
NA	many	TRBV9	TRBJ2-1	CASSPPLGQGTEQFF	TGTGCCAGCAGCCCTCCCCTGGGGCAGGGAACTGAGCAGTTCTTC
TRBD1	few	TRBV12-3/TRBV12-4	TRBJ1-1	CASSSGDRGTEAFF	TGTGCCAGCAGCTCCGGGGACAGGGGCACTGAAGCTTTCTTT
NA	few	TRBV29-1	TRBJ2-6	CSVAGASGANVLTF	TGCAGCGTAGCAGGGGCGAGTGGGGCCAACGTCCTGACTTTC
TRBD1	many	TRBV5-6	TRBJ1-5	CASNRQGSNQPQHF	TGTGCCAGCAACCGACAGGGAAGTAATCAGCCCCAGCATTTT
NA	many	TRBV6-1	TRBJ2-3	CASSEAGYTQYF	TGTGCCAGCAGTGAAGCGGGGTATACGCAGTATTTT
NA	many	TRBV28	TRBJ2-7	CASRRLGYEQYF	TGTGCCAGCCGCCGGCTAGGCTACGAGCAGTACTTC
TRBD1	few	TRBV29-1	TRBJ1-5	CSVEQGAGGPQHF	TGCAGCGTTGAACAGGGGGCAGGGGGGCCCCAGCATTTT
NA	many	TRBV7-2	TRBJ1-1	CASIPTGVNTEAFF	TGTGCCAGCATCCCGACAGGAGTGAACACTGAAGCTTTCTTT
TRBD2	many	TRBV7-6	TRBJ2-7	CASSLAAGGPFEQYF	TGTGCCAGCAGCTTAGCGGCGGGAGGGCCGTTCGAGCAGTACTTC
NA	NA	TRBV7-8	TRBJ2-7	CASSLGAGVREQYF	TGTGCCAGCAGCTTAGGGGCCGGGGTCAGAGAGCAGTACTTC
NA	NA	TRBV6-2/TRBV6-3	TRBJ2-5	CASSSRAQGETQYF	TGTGCCAGCAGTTCCCGGGCCCAGGGAGAGACCCAGTACTTC
TRBD1	many	TRBV29-1	TRBJ1-1	CSVDQGQGTEAFF	TGCAGCGTTGATCAAGGACAGGGAACTGAAGCTTTCTTT
TRBD2	NA	TRBV7-3	TRBJ2-3	CASSEGSSGGADTQYF	TGTGCCAGCAGCGAAGGGTCCAGCGGGGGTGCAGATACGCAGTATTTT
NA	many	TRBV5-1	TRBJ2-5	CASSPTEDRKTQYF	TGCGCCAGCAGCCCGACAGAAGATCGAAAGACCCAGTACTTC
NA	NA	TRBV4-2	TRBJ2-5	CASSQEERGEETKYF	TGTGCCAGCAGCCAAGAGGAAAGGGGGGAAGAGACCAAGTACTTC
NA	NA	TRBV12-3/TRBV12-4	TRBJ1-1	CASSLWAGAEAFF	TGTGCCAGCAGTTTATGGGCGGGAGCTGAAGCTTTCTTT
NA	many	TRBV28	TRBJ2-7	CASSPFRGSYEQYF	TGTGCCAGCAGTCCCTTCAGAGGATCCTACGAGCAGTACTTC
NA	NA	TRBV3-1	TRBJ2-2	CASRQTLYNTGELFF	TGTGCCAGCAGACAAACCCTATACAACACCGGGGAGCTGTTTTTT
NA	NA	TRBV6-5	TRBJ1-1	CASNQLMNTEAFF	TGTGCCAGCAATCAACTCATGAACACTGAAGCTTTCTTT
NA	many	TRBV7-6	TRBJ2-2	CASSPLRVQDTGELFF	TGTGCCAGCAGCCCGTTAAGAGTCCAGGACACCGGGGAGCTGTTTTTT
TRBD2	few	TRBV6-2/TRBV6-3	TRBJ2-1	CASSYGGRYEQFF	TGTGCCAGCAGTTACGGCGGGAGATATGAGCAGTTCTTC